This TCR beta chain stems from a study of shared clonotypes between healthy human individuals. Study information: The cohort had two women and a few men, ages 18 to 49. CD4 naive cells filled three plates per donor, CD4 memory three, CD8 naive two and CD8 memory one. Points from the study as a whole: All-four-donor shared clonotypes had higher generation probabilities than non-shared clonotypes did.

Assay: immunoSEQ multiplex PCR; the TCRdb copy retains only in-frame clones and omits some. The sample contains over a million clones, approximately 97% of which appear only once. As regards this clone: Its antigen is unidentified.

This TCR derives from a man aged 25-40 years in good health. The sample consisted of naive CD4+ T cells sorted from blood. Noted subset: CD45RA+ positively selected.

The CDR3 reads CASSPWEGNQPQHF. The CDR3 nucleotides are TGTGCCAGCAGCCCCTGGGAGGGAAATCAGCCCCAGCATTTT. The J gene is TRBJ1-5, the V gene TRBV27, with D uncertain. Trimming stripped 6 bases from V and 4 bases from J, with 13 bases between. The length of the CDR3 is 14 residues. CDR1 and CDR2 (germline): MNHEY, SMNVEV (reference sequence).